Included here is one T cell receptor (beta chain) sequence, with context. What antigen it recognizes has not been identified. Base qualities are not at hand, and no much larger clone is one base apart. Read against the paper, the sample's time point label means: baseline before first vaccination. Samples from vaccinated people were obtained from the UK trials COV001 and COV002, which included a single-blind randomized controlled phase 2/3 trial of AZD1222 (ChAdOx1 nCoV-19) in healthy adults. For TCRbeta chain sequencing, PBMC samples from trial participants were taken at day 0 and at day 28 after the second dose. The sample originates from a study of T cell responses to AZD1222 COVID-19 vaccine (dated by TCRdb to the early 2020s). About the full investigation: AZD1222 recipients given second doses at about 4 weeks or at about 12 weeks were pooled, since spike-specific TCR depth and breadth were not found to differ between the two schedules. Trial participants were enrolled by age into 18-55, 56-69 and 70-plus year subgroups, with around 140, 26 and 57 TCR-sequenced participants respectively. TCR sequencing covered more than 230 trial participants: 200 to 220 given two doses of AZD1222 and 26 given two doses of MenACWY control vaccine. What the research found in general, with its limitations: Only five to seven AZD1222 recipients were SARS-CoV-2 seropositive at baseline, limiting conclusions about previously exposed vaccinees. Because no samples from the day 14 peak response were available, repertoires could be characterized only after the peak T cell response. Most participants were white British and females outnumbered males, and the authors suggested that clonal diversity may have been underestimated. In the small 56-69-year group, the increase in depth fell short of significance, most likely because of low power. The whole spike protein was spanned by vaccine-associated CD4 TCRs, and dominant responses were seen in regions 160-218 and 743-854. Spike-specific TCR breadth and depth rose significantly after two AZD1222 doses compared with day 0 and with MenACWY recipients. Nearly half of unique spike-specific TCRs reportedly recognized epitopes outside regions mutated in the B.1.351 and B.1.1.7 variants.

The CDR1 and CDR2 encoded by the germline V gene are SGDLS and YYNGEE. Measured from the cysteine to the phenylalanine, the CDR3 is 17 residues long. The retained sequence is limited to the CDR3, 51 bases, with the frame set at the first base. Here V drops 5 bases and J drops 1 base, and the junction holds 9 bases not matched to any gene. The CDR3 regions of human TCRbeta chains were subjected to immunosequencing. The source study handled its data this way. Repertoire TCRs were matched against a reference library of SARS-CoV-2-specific TCRs generated with the MIRA antigen-specificity platform. Breadth was defined as the fraction of unique TCRs that were SARS-CoV-2-associated. Depth was defined as the fraction of total T cells that were SARS-CoV-2-associated. Using the MIRA data, each spike-specific TCR was mapped to the spike region that the TCR reacts to and placed in a CD4 or CD8 class. Log10-transformed breadth and depth values were compared by one-way ANOVA with Sidak's multiple comparisons tests. This is the immuneACCESS table as TCRdb keeps it, with only in-frame sequences that have V and J called. A part of the clones is gone; compared with another copy, unresolved V genes explain less than half, and the rest is unexplained. V, J and clone size are those of that table, while D and trimming were read from the DNA. A total of some 150,000 clones appear in this sample, more than 75% of them only once. The ten largest make up about 19% of the sample.

The TCR comes from an adult in good health. The chain is encoded by TRBV9 joined to TRBJ1-2, with TRBD1 identical over 12 junction bases. The starting material was peripheral blood, obtained on day 0 of AZD1222 vaccination. The CDR3 protein: CASSMGTGGPINYGYTF. The sequenced DNA: TGTGCCAGCAGTATGGGGACAGGGGGCCCCATTAACTATGGCTACACCTTC. The CDR3, completed at both ends by the reference TRBV9 and TRBJ1-2 genes, gives the full variable domain DSGVTQTPKHLITATGQRVTLRCSPRSGDLSVYWYQQSLDQGLQFLIQYYNGEERAKGNILERFSAQQFPDLHSELNLSSLELGDSALYFCASSMGTGGPINYGYTFGSGTRLTVV.